This entry lists 14 T cell receptor beta chains sequenced from one sample in a study of cytomegalovirus exposure and HLA in healthy donors. Primers: 60 Vbeta forward and 13 Jbeta reverse. Clones were read by immunoSEQ multiplex PCR, and TCRdb kept only the in-frame ones, dropping some. Found here are around 210,000 clones, roughly 85% of them singletons; the top ten hold around 0.22%. Source material: PBMCs. These receptors originate from a girl aged 2 to 10 in good health and CMV-seronegative.

This clone appeared a few times. The sample contains more than one DNA sequence encoding this CDR3. This CDR3 is CASSLAGTAYEQYF. In DNA form, the CDR3 reads TGTGCCAGCAGCTTAGCCGGGACAGCATACGAGCAGTACTTC. The chain combines TRBV7-9 with TRBJ2-7; 7 bases fit TRBD1. The germline gives CDR1 SEHNR, CDR2 FQNEAQ (reference sequence). The CDR3 has 14 amino acids. V shed 0 bases, J shed 4 bases, and the junction held 3 bases outside the gene matches.

This clone came up once. Here the CDR3 reads CASSASGGSWDEQFF. CDR3 DNA: TGTGCCAGCAGCGCTAGCGGGGGGTCTTGGGATGAGCAGTTCTTC. V is TRBV7-9 and J is TRBJ2-1, with TRBD2 matching over 11 bases. CDR3 length equals 15 residues. Looked up from germline, CDR1 is SEHNR and CDR2 is FQNEAQ (reference sequence). Trimming took 5 bases from V and 8 from J; bases not matched to a gene: 8.

This chain connects TRBV7-8 to TRBJ1-2; 9 nucleotides agree with TRBD1. The V and J ends lost 5 bases and 6 bases, in that order; junction bases with no gene match: 7. Per germline, CDR1 SGHVS and CDR2 FQNEAQ. The CDR3 is 14 amino acids. CDR3 region: CASSPRDRADGYTF. CDR3 DNA: TGTGCCAGCAGCCCCCGGGACAGGGCGGATGGCTACACCTTC.

The chain is built from TRBV7-3 and TRBJ2-2; 7 bases align to TRBD2. CDR1 is SGHTA and CDR2 is FQGTGA in the germline V gene. CDR3 length equals 15 residues. The ends lost 2 bases at V and 0 bases at J; junction bases unmatched: 0. Here the CDR3 DNA reads TGTGCCAGCAGCTTAGCGGGGGCGAACACCGGGGAGCTGTTTTTT. The encoded protein is CASSLAGANTGELFF.

The chain combines TRBV6-6 with TRBJ2-7; possibly TRBD2 for D (6 bases). CDR1 is MNHNY and CDR2 is SVGAGI in the germline V gene (reference sequence). This CDR3 region has 16 residues. Trimming took 0 bases from V and 0 from J, leaving 12 bases between them. CDR3 amino acids: CASSYSSGAVSYEQYF. In DNA, the CDR3 is TGTGCCAGCAGTTACTCGTCGGGAGCGGTCTCCTACGAGCAGTACTTC.

The chain has TRBV19 and TRBJ2-1; 8 bases agree with TRBD2. Germline CDR1 reads LNHDA; CDR2 reads SQIVND (reference sequence). V shed 7 bases and J 0 bases; nucleotides not matched to a gene: 8. The CDR3 extends over 16 amino acids. The CDR3 here is CASTKGLAGSYNEQFF. In DNA, the CDR3 is TGTGCCAGTACCAAGGGGCTAGCGGGCTCCTACAATGAGCAGTTCTTC.

The genes are TRBV5-1 and TRBJ1-1; no clear D gene. CDR3 size: 13 residues. The V end was cut by 4 bases, the J end by 0 bases, with 7 bases between. CDR1 SGHRS and CDR2 YFSETQ come from the germline V gene. Here the CDR3 reads CASSRYLNTEAFF. The DNA for the CDR3 is TGCGCCAGCAGCCGATACTTGAACACTGAAGCTTTCTTT.

The chain couples TRBV6-5 to TRBJ2-7, with 8 bases matching TRBD1. In germline, CDR1 is MNHEY, CDR2 SVGAGI. The J segment lost 5 bases and the V segment lost 8 bases, leaving 8 bases of the junction unmatched. This CDR3 is built from 13 residues. As DNA, the CDR3 is TGTGCCAGCGGATTCGACAGGGGAGACGAGCAGTACTTC. Translating it yields CASGFDRGDEQYF.

CDR3 DNA: TGTGCCAACCATAGGGCGAGGGCCAGCTCCTACGAGCAGTACTTC. Translation gives CANHRARASSYEQYF. The rearrangement joins TRBV6-6 to TRBJ2-7, with D possibly TRBD2 on 5 matching bases. The CDR3 extends over 15 amino acids. Germline CDR1 is MNHNY and CDR2 is SVGAGI (reference sequence). Trimming took off 10 bases at V and 0 bases at J, with 19 bases between the two ends.

The rearrangement joins TRBV5-6 to TRBJ1-2; no clear D. CDR1 SGHDT and CDR2 YYEEEE come from the germline V gene. The V end was cut by 0 bases, the J end by 5 bases, with 5 bases between. The CDR3 covers 12 residues. DNA of the CDR3: TGTGCCAGCAGCTTGGGGAGTTATGGCTACACCTTC. Its translation is CASSLGSYGYTF.

This sequence joins TRBV5-1 and TRBJ2-7, with D hard to call. The CDR3 runs 12 residues. Germline V gene data show CDR1 as SGHRS and CDR2 as YFSETQ. Trimming cost V 4 bases and J 0 bases, with 5 bases left between them. CDR3 loop: CASSLSSYEQYF. The CDR3 nucleotides read TGCGCCAGCAGCCTAAGCTCCTACGAGCAGTACTTC.

The V and J genes are TRBV10-3 and TRBJ2-7, with 7 bases fitting TRBD1. This CDR3 comprises 13 residues. V trimming: 4 bases; J trimming: 2 bases; junction bases outside the gene matches: 2. Germline CDR1 and CDR2: ENHRY and SYGVKD. The DNA of the CDR3 is TGTGCCATCAGTGTACAGGGGCCCTACGAGCAGTACTTC. This gives the protein CAISVQGPYEQYF.

This chain connects TRBV7-2 to TRBJ2-7, with 7 bases fitting TRBD1. The length of the CDR3 is 15 residues. The J segment lost 3 bases and the V segment lost 4 bases, leaving 9 bases of the junction unmatched. Germline V gene sequence: CDR1 SGHTA, CDR2 FQGNSA. The CDR3 DNA is TGTGCCAGCAGCTCCCTAGACAGGGTCCGCTACGAGCAGTACTTC. This sequence encodes CASSSLDRVRYEQYF.

The chain uses TRBV9 and TRBJ1-4; the match to TRBD1 covers 7 bases. This CDR3 has 16 amino acids. Germline V CDR1 and CDR2: SGDLS, YYNGEE. V gave up 0 bases and J gave up 8 bases; unmatched junction bases: 10. The CDR3 sequence is CASSVGETGRGEKLFF. DNA of the CDR3: TGTGCCAGCAGCGTAGGGGAGACAGGGCGAGGGGAAAAACTGTTTTTT.